This entry describes one T cell receptor (beta chain). Its target is unknown. This specimen comes from a study of a mutant IDH1 vaccine in newly diagnosed glioma. As for the study in general: Onset of vaccination occurred 4-6 weeks following radiotherapy alone, or with temozolomide cycles.

Assay used: immunoSEQ multiplex PCR; TCRdb lists only in-frame clones, some missing. Of some 45,000 clones in the sample, approximately 80% were seen once. Time point indicated: week 35, safety follow-up. With topical imiquimod, each dose of the vaccine consisted of 300 ug of mutant IDH1 20-mer peptide. Source: PBMCs, taken from a glioma patient whose treatment included an IDH1 peptide vaccine. The clonotype comes from a woman aged 45 to 65 with glioma.

In DNA form, the CDR3 reads TGTGCCAGCAGTTATAGGACAGGGGGCATCTATGGCTACACCTTC. It codes for CASSYRTGGIYGYTF. V is TRBV2 and J is TRBJ1-2, with 11 nucleotides matching TRBD1. The V gene's germline CDR1 is SNHLY and CDR2 FYNNEI. V dropped 5 bases and J dropped 4; count of bases not matched to a gene: 6. The CDR3 spans 15 residues. The full variable domain, its missing parts supplied by reference TRBV2 and TRBJ1-2, is EPEVTQTPSHQVTQMGQEVILRCVPISNHLYFYWYRQILGQKVEFLVSFYNNEISEKSEIFDDQFSVERPDGSNFTLKIRSTKLEDSAMYFCASSYRTGGIYGYTFGSGTRLTVV.